This entry lists 9 T cell receptor beta chains sequenced from one sample in a study of T cell changes during pregnancy in multiple sclerosis. Profiled with immunoSEQ multiplex PCR; TCRdb holds only in-frame clones, not every one. Of about 40,000 clones listed, more than 85% were seen once; the top ten hold 10% to 15%. The specimen was CD8+ T cells from peripheral blood mononuclear cells, collected in the first trimester of pregnancy. These receptors were obtained from a female donor with multiple sclerosis, enrolled in a pregnancy study.

CDR3 sequence (DNA): TGTGCCAGCACCGCAGGGGGCGCGCCGAACACTGAAGCTTTCTTT. This translates into CASTAGGAPNTEAFF. J is TRBJ1-1 and V is TRBV9; 8 bases are shared with TRBD1. V was clipped by 6 bases and J by 1 base; unmatched bases: 8. CDR3 size: 15 residues. Germline CDR1 is SGDLS and CDR2 is YYNGEE. The full variable domain, with the rest looked up from reference TRBV9 and TRBJ1-1, is DSGVTQTPKHLITATGQRVTLRCSPRSGDLSVYWYQQSLDQGLQFLIQYYNGEERAKGNILERFSAQQFPDLHSELNLSSLELGDSALYFCASTAGGAPNTEAFFGQGTRLTVV.

The rearrangement joins TRBV5-8 to TRBJ2-7, with D possibly matching TRBD1 (6 bases). Germline loops: CDR1 SGHTS, CDR2 YDEGEE. The CDR3 consists of 15 residues. V lost 4 bases to trimming and J lost 3 bases, with 17 bases between them. CDR3 sequence: CASSEYRESYYEQYF. The DNA of the CDR3 is TGTGCCAGCAGCGAATACAGGGAATCTTACTACGAGCAGTACTTC.

The J gene is TRBJ2-2, the V gene TRBV19, with D maybe TRBD1 (6 bases). Trimming shortened V by 4 bases and J by 1 base, and 13 bases separated the two germline ends. This CDR3 region has 16 residues. The germline V gene encodes CDR1 LNHDA and CDR2 SQIVND (reference sequence). The CDR3 DNA reads TGTGCCAGTAGTACCCGCCGGGACAAGAACACCGGGGAGCTGTTTTTT. Translation gives CASSTRRDKNTGELFF.

V is TRBV5-1 and J is TRBJ2-7; 8 positions match TRBD1. CDR1 and CDR2 from the germline V gene are SGHRS and YFSETQ. CDR3 length: 14 residues. Germline trimming cut 4 bases from V and 1 base from J; bases unmatched to any gene: 4. DNA for the CDR3: TGCGCCAGCAGCGTTACAGGGGGATCCTACGAGCAGTACTTC. It is translated as CASSVTGGSYEQYF.

The rearrangement uses TRBV6-6 and TRBJ2-7; 7 bases align to TRBD1. The CDR3 is 14 residues long. Germline values: CDR1 MNHNY, CDR2 SVGAGI (reference sequence). The J segment lost 1 base and the V segment lost 5 bases, leaving 5 bases of the junction unmatched. The CDR3 DNA reads as TGTGCCAGCAGTACTACGGGACAGTCCTACGAGCAGTACTTC. This codes for CASSTTGQSYEQYF.

CDR3 in DNA: TGTGCCAGCAGCGTTACTAGAGGCTCCTACAATGAGCAGTTCTTC. Amino acid sequence: CASSVTRGSYNEQFF. The chain has TRBV6-1 and TRBJ2-1; a possible D gene is TRBD2 (5 bases). Germline lookup yields CDR1 MNHNS and CDR2 SASEGT. Trimming left V 6 bases short and J 0 bases short, with 12 bases between. The CDR3 has 15 residues.

V is TRBV11-2 and J is TRBJ2-3; 12 nucleotides match TRBD1. The CDR3 consists of 12 residues. Trimming cost V 5 bases and J 15 bases; bases outside gene matches: 6. Germline loops: CDR1 SGHAT, CDR2 FQNNGV. CDR3 in DNA: TGTGCCAGCAGCACCACAGGGACAGGGGGCTATTTT. Residues: CASSTTGTGGYF.

The chain joins TRBV4-1 to TRBJ2-7; tentatively, D is TRBD1 (5 bases). Germline V gives CDR1 MGHRA, CDR2 YSYEKL. The CDR3 runs to 15 residues. Trimming stripped 0 bases from V and 3 bases from J, with 12 bases between. In DNA, the CDR3 is TGCGCCAGCAGCCAAGAAACGGACACCTTCTACGAGCAGTACTTC. Translated: CASSQETDTFYEQYF.

The J gene is TRBJ2-6, the V gene TRBV9; D not resolved. CDR1 and CDR2 from the germline V gene are SGDLS and YYNGEE. This CDR3 has 16 amino acids. V was trimmed by 4 bases and J by 3 bases, leaving 14 bases between them. The CDR3 here is CASSQTGTFGANVLTF. The CDR3, as DNA: TGTGCCAGCAGCCAAACTGGTACCTTTGGGGCCAACGTCCTGACTTTC.